This T cell receptor (beta chain) was obtained from a study of CD4 and CD8 cells across lung adenocarcinoma regions. Donors had localized lung adenocarcinoma, a non-small cell lung cancer. Trimming took 3 bases from V and 10 from J; bases not matched to a gene: 10. The CDR3 has 14 residues. The germline gives CDR1 MNHEY, CDR2 SMNVEV (reference sequence). TCRdb fed the PCR reads into MiXCR, producing one record per CDR3 protein. The sample lists tens of thousands of distinct CDR3 sequences, approximately 52% occurring once. This clonotype was seen just once. The specimen sequenced was CD4+ T cells from the center of a lung tumor. The chain combines TRBV27 with TRBJ2-3; 7 bases align to TRBD1. The receptor's source is a male donor with lung adenocarcinoma. The CD4 and CD8 labels of this study may be unreliable. The CDR3 sequence is CASSLDVSTGAQYF. CDR3 in DNA: TGTGCCAGCAGTTTGGATGTGAGCACAGGGGCGCAGTATTTT.